The 2 T cell receptor beta chains below come from one sample, sequenced in a study of T-cell memory formation after mild COVID-19. TCRdb reanalysed the 5' RACE reads using MiXCR and keeps one entry per CDR3 protein. The data contain a few hundred thousand distinct CDR3 sequences, roughly 17% of them seen just once; the ten biggest clones take up around 23%. The sequenced sample consisted of PBMCs or a T cell subset sorted from them (not recorded which). Receptors were obtained from a young man who had mild COVID-19 (a few samples of this study predate the infection). Cell type and time point are not known.

The chain has TRBV11-2 and TRBJ2-1, with 14 bases identical to TRBD2. CDR1 is SGHAT and CDR2 is FQNNGV in the germline V gene. V trimming: 9 bases; J trimming: 7 bases; junction bases outside the gene matches: 8. The CDR3 spans 15 residues. This CDR3 reads CASQTSGGARNEQFF. DNA for the CDR3: TGTGCCAGTCAGACTAGCGGGGGGGCTAGGAATGAGCAGTTCTTC.

This clonotype has more than one count but fewer than ten. The chain employs TRBV3-1 and TRBJ1-1, with a possible D match to TRBD1 (6 bases). The germline V gene encodes CDR1 LGHDT and CDR2 YNNKEL (reference sequence). Trimming left V 2 bases short and J 1 base short, with 11 bases between. The CDR3 runs 15 residues. The CDR3 is CASSQFSGQNTEAFF. Written as DNA, the CDR3 is TGTGCCAGCAGCCAATTCTCGGGACAGAACACTGAAGCTTTCTTT.